The 7 T cell receptor beta chains below come from one sample, sequenced in a study of blood T cells in healthy people across ages. A sample-barcoded 5' primer and a J-beta primer mix were used in a second PCR of about 6 to 11 cycles. TCRdb reanalysed the 5' RACE reads using MiXCR and keeps one entry per CDR3 protein. The sample lists 750,000 to 950,000 distinct CDR3 sequences, more than 25% seen once, with about 2.9% in the top ten. The sample was also linked to a second study, of T cells of mothers and their children.

The sequencing input was blood. The receptors derive from a boy aged 5-17 years in good health.

The chain carries TRBV7-9 and TRBJ1-2; D is uncertain. This CDR3 has 12 residues. V was shortened by 3 bases and J by 8 bases, with 10 bases between the two germline ends. From germline, CDR1 is SEHNR and CDR2 FQNEAQ (reference sequence). The CDR3 sequence is CASSFGLKGYTF. The CDR3 DNA reads as TGTGCCAGCAGCTTTGGTTTGAAGGGCTACACCTTC. The full variable domain, completed using reference TRBV7-9 and TRBJ1-2, is DTGVSQNPRHKITKRGQNVTFRCDPISEHNRLYWYRQTLGQGPEFLTYFQNEAQLEKSRLLSDRFSAERPKGSFSTLEIQRTEQGDSAMYLCASSFGLKGYTFGSGTRLTVV.

The chain has TRBV6-6 and TRBJ2-5; TRBD1 matches at 7 bases. The J call may be faulty, since TRBJ2-1 better matches the DNA end. The CDR3 covers 15 residues. CDR1 is MNHNY, CDR2 SVGAGI, per germline (reference sequence). Written as DNA, the CDR3 is TGTGCCAGCGGGATAGAAAGGGGGCTTCCCCGTGAGCAGTTCTTC. It specifies CASGIERGLPREQFF.

The chain couples TRBV6-2 or TRBV6-3 to TRBJ2-6; D is possibly TRBD1 (6 bases). Per germline, CDR1 MNHEY and CDR2 SVGEGT. V lost 6 bases to trimming and J lost 4 bases, with 16 bases between them. The length of the CDR3 is 16 residues. CDR3 residues: CASRVQGSPGANVLTF. The DNA of the CDR3 is TGTGCCAGCAGAGTACAGGGTTCCCCCGGGGCCAACGTCCTGACTTTC.

This clonotype was found a few times. The chain uses TRBV13 and TRBJ1-2; D not certain. CDR3 length: 17 amino acids. CDR1 is PRHDT, CDR2 FYEKMQ, per germline (reference sequence). V lost 6 bases and J 0 bases, leaving 20 bases between the germline ends. The CDR3 is CASRNQDRRRANYGYTF. In nucleotides, the CDR3 is TGTGCCAGCAGAAATCAGGACCGGAGAAGGGCTAACTATGGCTACACCTTC.

This clonotype was counted a few times. This chain connects TRBV5-1 to TRBJ2-4, with D maybe TRBD1 (6 bases). V was trimmed by 4 bases and J by 6 bases, leaving 14 bases between them. CDR3 size: 14 residues. Germline V gene data show CDR1 as SGHRS and CDR2 as YFSETQ. CDR3 coding DNA: TGCGCCAGCAGCCGCAGGGGCGAGGGAAACATTCAGTACTTC. Its translation is CASSRRGEGNIQYF.

This clonotype was observed a single time. V gene TRBV20-1 combines with J gene TRBJ2-5; 15 bases line up with TRBD2. The end of the DNA fits TRBJ2-1 better, so the J call may be wrong. The CDR3 extends over 15 amino acids. Germline-derived CDR1 and CDR2 are DFQATT and SNEGSKA (reference sequence). CDR3 loop: CSARDGLAGGREQFF. CDR3 DNA sequence: TGCAGTGCTAGAGATGGACTAGCGGGGGGGCGTGAGCAGTTCTTC.

The CDR3 spells CSAGRANYGYTF. The CDR3 coding sequence is TGCAGTGCTGGGCGGGCTAACTATGGCTACACCTTC. The chain employs TRBV20-1 and TRBJ1-2; no reliable D call. The CDR3 has 12 residues. Per the germline V gene, CDR1 is DFQATT and CDR2 is SNEGSKA (reference sequence). Trimming cost V 5 bases and J 0 bases, with 7 bases left between them.